Listed below are T cell receptor beta chains from one sample, sequenced in a study of cytomegalovirus exposure and HLA in healthy donors. The protocol was immunoSEQ multiplex PCR, while the TCRdb copy is restricted to in-frame clones and leaves out a portion. The sample contains roughly 120,000 clones, 82% of which appear only once. The source material was PBMCs. Receptors were obtained from a male donor in good health and CMV-seropositive. Each CDR3 is given with its conserved first and last residue. A D gene is named only where the DNA matches it firmly. The size of a clone is reported for some rows only, either as once, few or many, or as a class for expanded clones.

>TRBV13|-|TRBJ1-1|-
CASRGLNTEAFF
TGTGCCAGCAGGGGGCTGAACACTGAAGCTTTCTTT
>TRBV28|TRBD2|TRBJ2-1|-
CASSPSGIYYNEQFF
TGTGCCAGCAGCCCTAGCGGAATCTACTACAATGAGCAGTTCTTC
>TRBV4-1|TRBD2|TRBJ2-5|-
CASSQVTSGRHQETQYF
TGCGCCAGCAGCCAAGTGACTAGCGGGAGGCACCAAGAGACCCAGTACTTC
>TRBV27|TRBD1|TRBJ1-4|-
CASSPTGAGTVNEKLFF
TGTGCCAGCAGTCCGACAGGGGCAGGGACTGTTAATGAAAAACTGTTTTTT
>TRBV28|TRBD2|TRBJ2-7|-
CASRTSGSSYEQYF
TGTGCCAGCAGGACTAGCGGGAGCTCCTACGAGCAGTACTTC
>TRBV6-5|-|TRBJ2-7|-
CASSSRTGDYEQYF
TGTGCCAGCAGTTCCAGGACTGGTGACTACGAGCAGTACTTC
>TRBV7-9|-|TRBJ1-5|-
CASSLAGGGQPQHF
TGTGCCAGCAGCTTAGCGGGGGGAGGGCAGCCCCAGCATTTT
>TRBV9|TRBD2|TRBJ2-3|-
CASSVISGDTQYF
TGTGCCAGCAGCGTAATTAGCGGGGATACGCAGTATTTT
>TRBV25-1|-|TRBJ2-1|-
CASSESQGPYNEQFF
TGTGCCAGCAGTGAATCACAGGGCCCCTACAATGAGCAGTTCTTC
>TRBV19|TRBD1|TRBJ1-1|few
CATRQGTYVNTEAFF
TGTGCCACGCGACAGGGCACTTATGTGAACACTGAAGCTTTCTTT
>TRBV28|TRBD1|TRBJ1-1|-
CAHGTENTEAFF
TGTGCCCATGGGACAGAGAACACTGAAGCTTTCTTT
>TRBV30|TRBD2|TRBJ2-7|-
CAWSDREDREQYF
TGTGCCTGGAGTGACCGGGAGGACCGCGAGCAGTACTTC
>TRBV11-2|-|TRBJ2-3|-
CASSLTGADTQYF
TGTGCCAGCAGCTTAACGGGAGCAGATACGCAGTATTTT
>TRBV6-5|-|TRBJ1-3|-
CASTRGGPGNTIYF
TGTGCCAGCACCCGGGGGGGGCCCGGAAACACCATATATTTT
>TRBV13|-|TRBJ1-4|-
CASSPRRGLNEKLFF
TGTGCCAGCAGCCCCCGGCGGGGACTTAATGAAAAACTGTTTTTT
>TRBV30|TRBD2|TRBJ2-2|-
CAWSRRELTGELFF
TGTGCCTGGAGTAGGCGGGAGCTCACCGGGGAGCTGTTTTTT
>TRBV7-2|-|TRBJ2-3|-
CASSLEGDVADTQYF
TGTGCCAGCAGCTTAGAAGGGGATGTAGCAGATACGCAGTATTTT
>TRBV4-1|TRBD2|TRBJ2-2|-
CASSLSASGIGELFF
TGCGCCAGCAGCCTCTCGGCTAGCGGGATCGGGGAGCTGTTTTTT
>TRBV15|TRBD2|TRBJ2-7|-
CATSRGEGDIYEQYF
TGTGCCACCAGCCGCGGGGAGGGCGACATCTACGAGCAGTACTTC
>TRBV5-3|-|TRBJ2-3|-
CARSLVRGSSTDTQYF
TGTGCCAGAAGCTTGGTAAGGGGTAGTAGCACAGATACGCAGTATTTT
>TRBV9|-|TRBJ2-7|once
CASSAQDSEQYF
TGTGCCAGCAGCGCACAAGATTCCGAGCAGTACTTC
>TRBV4-2|TRBD1|TRBJ2-1|-
CASSQGQETYNEQFF
TGTGCCAGCAGCCAGGGACAGGAAACATACAATGAGCAGTTCTTC
>TRBV4-2|TRBD2|TRBJ2-2|-
CASSPASGRQTGELFF
TGTGCCAGCAGCCCCGCTAGCGGGAGACAAACCGGGGAGCTGTTTTTT
>TRBV6-1|-|TRBJ1-2|-
CASTGGPRGYTF
TGTGCCAGCACCGGAGGGCCCCGTGGCTACACCTTC
>TRBV27|TRBD1|TRBJ2-1|-
CASSSTGDKFF
TGTGCCAGCAGTTCCACAGGGGATAAGTTCTTC
>TRBV11-3|TRBD2|TRBJ2-1|-
CASSPGGGLHNEQFF
TGTGCCAGCAGCCCCGGGGGAGGGTTGCACAATGAGCAGTTCTTC
>TRBV19|TRBD1|TRBJ2-7|-
CASSPGTGGTYEQYF
TGTGCCAGTAGTCCCGGGACAGGGGGTACCTACGAGCAGTACTTC
>TRBV6-5|TRBD2|TRBJ2-5|-
CASTSAGGLQETQYF
TGTGCCAGCACCTCCGCGGGGGGACTTCAAGAGACCCAGTACTTC
>TRBV11-2|TRBD2|TRBJ2-7|once
CASSSLLAGANEQYF
TGTGCCAGCAGCTCCCTCCTAGCGGGAGCTAACGAGCAGTACTTC
>TRBV19|TRBD1|TRBJ2-2|-
CASSIGQGSNTGELFF
TGTGCCAGTAGTATTGGACAGGGGTCGAACACCGGGGAGCTGTTTTTT
>TRBV6-5|-|TRBJ2-2|-
CATYEGWELFF
TGTGCCACCTATGAGGGTTGGGAGCTGTTTTTT
>TRBV4-3|TRBD2|TRBJ2-7|few
CASSQGLAGGLEGEQYF
TGCGCCAGCAGCCAGGGACTAGCGGGAGGCCTCGAGGGCGAGCAGTACTTC
>TRBV5-6|-|TRBJ2-5|-
CASSLDFGETQYF
TGTGCCAGCAGCTTGGACTTCGGAGAGACCCAGTACTTC
>TRBV27|-|TRBJ2-5|-
CASSFRGEQYF
TGTGCCAGCAGTTTCCGCGGGGAGCAGTACTTC
>TRBV9|-|TRBJ2-7|-
CASSVDQGSYEQYF
TGTGCCAGCAGCGTAGACCAGGGTTCCTACGAGCAGTACTTC
>TRBV19|TRBD1|TRBJ1-2|-
CASYTGTGYRNYGYTF
TGTGCCAGTTACACCGGGACAGGGTATCGGAACTATGGCTACACCTTC
>TRBV7-3|-|TRBJ1-2|-
CASSARVSNYGYTF
TGTGCCAGCAGCGCCAGGGTTTCTAACTATGGCTACACCTTC
>TRBV7-2|TRBD2|TRBJ2-1|once
CASSSTSGQYNEQFF
TGTGCCAGCAGTTCCACTAGCGGGCAGTACAATGAGCAGTTCTTC
>TRBV15|-|TRBJ1-2|-
CATSGGQNYGYTF
TGTGCCACCAGCGGAGGACAGAACTATGGCTACACCTTC
>TRBV11-2|-|TRBJ1-2|once
CASSFETRITF
TGTGCCAGCAGCTTCGAGACTCGGATAACCTTC
>TRBV19|-|TRBJ1-2|-
CASSIRQASYGYTF
TGTGCCAGTAGTATTCGACAGGCCTCATATGGCTACACCTTC
>TRBV28|-|TRBJ2-7|-
CASSLNSYEQYF
TGTGCCAGCAGTTTGAACAGCTACGAGCAGTACTTC
>TRBV19|TRBD2|TRBJ2-7|-
CASSMWSSGRSYEQYF
TGTGCCAGTAGTATGTGGTCTAGCGGGAGGTCCTACGAGCAGTACTTC
>TRBV28|TRBD2|TRBJ2-3|-
CASIPLGLAGGQSTDTQYF
TGTGCCAGCATCCCCCTAGGACTAGCGGGAGGTCAGTCCACAGATACGCAGTATTTT
>TRBV27|TRBD2|TRBJ2-7|-
CASSLSIAGGREQYF
TGTGCCAGCAGTTTATCGATAGCGGGAGGGAGGGAGCAGTACTTC
>TRBV7-2|TRBD1|TRBJ2-7|few
CASSLVGNRGRRYEQYF
TGTGCCAGCAGCCTAGTGGGGAACAGGGGGCGTCGCTACGAGCAGTACTTC
>TRBV4-3|-|TRBJ2-7|-
CASSQETGSAYEQYF
TGCGCCAGCAGCCAAGAAACGGGAAGCGCCTACGAGCAGTACTTC
>TRBV30|TRBD2|TRBJ2-1|-
CAWKSSGATGQFF
TGTGCCTGGAAAAGTAGCGGGGCAACTGGGCAGTTCTTC
>TRBV9|TRBD1|TRBJ2-7|-
CASSGPGQLTYEQYF
TGTGCCAGCAGCGGACCGGGACAGCTGACCTACGAGCAGTACTTC
>TRBV29-1|TRBD2|TRBJ2-1|-
CSVDIAGRYEQFF
TGCAGCGTTGATATAGCGGGAAGGTATGAGCAGTTCTTC
>TRBV13|-|TRBJ2-1|-
CASSLGGQLGNEQFF
TGTGCCAGCAGCTTAGGGGGCCAATTGGGCAATGAGCAGTTCTTC
>TRBV18|TRBD2|TRBJ2-3|-
CASSTSGRPSDTQYF
TGTGCCAGCTCAACGAGCGGGAGACCCTCGGATACGCAGTATTTT
>TRBV9|-|TRBJ2-4|-
CASSGIPGSTNIQYF
TGTGCCAGCAGCGGAATACCGGGATCGACCAACATTCAGTACTTC
>TRBV28|-|TRBJ2-1|once
CVVGEYNEQFF
TGTGTCGTCGGGGAATACAATGAGCAGTTCTTC
>TRBV5-1|TRBD1|TRBJ2-7|-
CASSFTGDSYEQYF
TGCGCCAGCAGCTTTACAGGGGACAGCTACGAGCAGTACTTC
>TRBV6-1|TRBD1|TRBJ2-1|-
CASSGPDRGLPNEQFF
TGTGCCAGCAGTGGTCCGGACAGGGGGCTTCCTAATGAGCAGTTCTTC